This T cell receptor beta chain was captured by sequencing in a study of cytomegalovirus exposure and HLA in healthy donors. Study conclusions and caveats: The CMV antigen specificity of a few CMV-associated chains was confirmed through in vitro analysis. A later analysis found that most CMV-associated TCR beta chains appeared HLA-restricted. Earlier analysis looked at TCR beta V segments, and most were productive about 90% or about 30% of the time.

Amplification used 60 Vbeta primers and 13 Jbeta primers. The table came from immunoSEQ multiplex PCR; TCRdb's copy has only in-frame clones and leaves some out. The table shows about 130,000 clones, with 76% occurring only once. Despite likely unrecorded immune exposures, the donors were nominally healthy at the time of sampling. The CDR3 is made up of 15 amino acids. Germline V gene sequence: CDR1 MDHEN, CDR2 SYDVKM. Trimming shortened V by 5 bases and J by 7 bases, and 21 bases separated the two germline ends. Only a few counts were recorded for this clone. Its antigen is unknown. The clonotype comes from a man in his fifties or sixties in good health and CMV-seronegative. Sequenced input: PBMCs. This chain links TRBV28 with TRBJ2-7; weak D call: TRBD2 (7 bases). This CDR3 is CASSPPRGGAVEQYV. CDR3 in DNA: TGTGCCAGCAGTCCACCTCGTGGGGGGGCGGTGGAGCAGTACGTC.